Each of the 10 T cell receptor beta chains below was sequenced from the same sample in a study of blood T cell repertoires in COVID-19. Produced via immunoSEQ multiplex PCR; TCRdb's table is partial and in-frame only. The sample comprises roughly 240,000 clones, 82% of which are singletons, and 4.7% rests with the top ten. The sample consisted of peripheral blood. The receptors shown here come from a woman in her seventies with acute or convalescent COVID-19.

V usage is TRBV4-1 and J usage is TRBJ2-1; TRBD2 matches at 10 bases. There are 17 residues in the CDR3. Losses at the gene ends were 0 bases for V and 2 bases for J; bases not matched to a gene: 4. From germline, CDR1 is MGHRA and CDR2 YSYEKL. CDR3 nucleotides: TGCGCCAGCAGCCAAGAGGCTAGCGGGGGAACCTACAATGAGCAGTTCTTC. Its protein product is CASSQEASGGTYNEQFF.

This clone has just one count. CDR3 DNA: TGTGCCAGCAGTGATTGGGTGGCGGGAGATGAGCAGTTCTTC. It codes for CASSDWVAGDEQFF. The chain couples TRBV25-1 to TRBJ2-1, with TRBD2 identical over 7 bases. There are 14 residues in the CDR3. Germline CDR1 and CDR2: MGHDK and SYGVNS. J gave up 8 bases and V 3 bases, and 7 bases lay outside the gene matches. The full variable domain, rest sourced from reference TRBV25-1 and TRBJ2-1, is EADIYQTPRYLVIGTGKKITLECSQTMGHDKMYWYQQDPGMELHLIHYSYGVNSTEKGDLSSESTVSRIRTEHFPLTLESARPSHTSQYLCASSDWVAGDEQFFGPGTRLTVL.

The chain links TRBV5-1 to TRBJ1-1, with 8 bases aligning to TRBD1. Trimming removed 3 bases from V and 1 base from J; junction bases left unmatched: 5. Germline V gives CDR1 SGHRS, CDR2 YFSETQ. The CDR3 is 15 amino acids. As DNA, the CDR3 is TGCGCCAGCAGCTCATTAGGACAGGGGAACACTGAAGCTTTCTTT. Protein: CASSSLGQGNTEAFF.

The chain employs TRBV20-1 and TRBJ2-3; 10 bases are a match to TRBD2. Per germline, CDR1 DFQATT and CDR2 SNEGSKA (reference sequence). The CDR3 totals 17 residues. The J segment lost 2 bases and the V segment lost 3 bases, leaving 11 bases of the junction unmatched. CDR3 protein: CSASRWRGTSATDTQYF. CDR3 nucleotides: TGCAGTGCTAGTCGATGGAGGGGGACTAGCGCCACAGATACGCAGTATTTT.

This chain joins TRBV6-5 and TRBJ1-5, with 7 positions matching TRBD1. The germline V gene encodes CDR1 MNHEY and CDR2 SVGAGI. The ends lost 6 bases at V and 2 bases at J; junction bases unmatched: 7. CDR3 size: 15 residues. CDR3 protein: CASSFTGVGNQPQHF. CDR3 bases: TGTGCCAGCAGCTTTACAGGGGTCGGCAATCAGCCCCAGCATTTT.

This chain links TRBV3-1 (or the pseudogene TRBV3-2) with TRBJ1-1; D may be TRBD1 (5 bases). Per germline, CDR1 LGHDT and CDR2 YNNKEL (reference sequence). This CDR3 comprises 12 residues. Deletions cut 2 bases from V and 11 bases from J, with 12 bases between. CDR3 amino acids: CASSQLAGRAFF. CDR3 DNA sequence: TGTGCCAGCAGCCAATTGGCAGGGCGGGCTTTCTTT.

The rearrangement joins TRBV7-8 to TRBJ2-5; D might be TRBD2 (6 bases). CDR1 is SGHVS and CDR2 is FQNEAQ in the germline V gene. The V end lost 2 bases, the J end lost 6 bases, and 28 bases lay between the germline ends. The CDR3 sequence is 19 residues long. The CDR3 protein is CASSLTITPGTGGGKTQYF. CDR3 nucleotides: TGTGCCAGCAGCTTAACTATTACACCGGGGACCGGCGGAGGGAAGACCCAGTACTTC.

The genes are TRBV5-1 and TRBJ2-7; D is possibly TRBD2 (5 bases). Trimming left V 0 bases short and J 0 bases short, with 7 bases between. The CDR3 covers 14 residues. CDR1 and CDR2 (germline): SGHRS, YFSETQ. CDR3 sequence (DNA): TGCGCCAGCAGCTTGGCCCGGGACTCCTACGAGCAGTACTTC. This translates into CASSLARDSYEQYF.

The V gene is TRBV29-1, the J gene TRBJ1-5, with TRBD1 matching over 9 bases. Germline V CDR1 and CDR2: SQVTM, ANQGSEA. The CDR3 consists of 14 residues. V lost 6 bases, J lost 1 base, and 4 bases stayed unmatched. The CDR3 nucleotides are TGCAGCGTCCTGACAGGGGGGAGCAATCAGCCCCAGCATTTT. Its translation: CSVLTGGSNQPQHF.

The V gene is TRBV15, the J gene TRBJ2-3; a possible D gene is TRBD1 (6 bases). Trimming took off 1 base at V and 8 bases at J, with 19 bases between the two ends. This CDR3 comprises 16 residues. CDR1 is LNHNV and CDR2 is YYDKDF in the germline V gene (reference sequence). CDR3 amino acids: CATSRGGQPTYSTQYF. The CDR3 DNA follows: TGTGCCACCAGCAGAGGCGGACAGCCGACGTATTCTACGCAGTATTTT. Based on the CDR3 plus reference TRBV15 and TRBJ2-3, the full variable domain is DAMVIQNPRYQVTQFGKPVTLSCSQTLNHNVMYWYQQKSSQAPKLLFHYYDKDFNNEADTPDNFQSRRPNTSFCFLDIRSPGLGDTAMYLCATSRGGQPTYSTQYFGPGTRLTVL.